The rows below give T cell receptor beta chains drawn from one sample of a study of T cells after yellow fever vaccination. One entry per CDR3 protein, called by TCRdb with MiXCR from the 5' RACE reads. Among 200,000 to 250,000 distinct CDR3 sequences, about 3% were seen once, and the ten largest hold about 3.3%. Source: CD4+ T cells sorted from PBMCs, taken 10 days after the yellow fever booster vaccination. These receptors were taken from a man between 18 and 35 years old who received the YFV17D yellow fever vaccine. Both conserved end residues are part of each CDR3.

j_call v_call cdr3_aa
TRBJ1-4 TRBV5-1 CASRLGRSLNEKLFF
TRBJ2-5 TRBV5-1 CASSLGLGETQYF
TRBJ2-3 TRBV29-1 CSGSGQGGSDTQYF
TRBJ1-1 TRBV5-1 CASSFGGWDTEAFF
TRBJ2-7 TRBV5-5 CASSLEDRYYSYEQYF
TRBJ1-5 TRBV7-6 CASSFEMGAQPQHF
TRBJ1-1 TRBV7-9 CASSRLSGGRNTEAFF
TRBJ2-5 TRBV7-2 CASSLGDRASETQYF
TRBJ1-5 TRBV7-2 CASTLQGDQPQHF
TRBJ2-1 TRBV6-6 CASSYKVHEQFF
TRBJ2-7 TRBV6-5 CASSPGTSGLKEQYF
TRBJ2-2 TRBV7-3 CASSPQAGELFF
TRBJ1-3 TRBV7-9 CASSFTGQGSGNTIYF
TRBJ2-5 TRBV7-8 CASSFWGQGVEKETQYF
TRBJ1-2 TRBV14 CASSQDSTVKDYGYTF
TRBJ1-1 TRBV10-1 CASSAGTEAFF
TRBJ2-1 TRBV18 CASSHRDGVIPGNEQFF
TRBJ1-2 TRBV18 CASSPNALMERDGYTF
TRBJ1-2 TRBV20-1 CSASRPDQATNYGYTF
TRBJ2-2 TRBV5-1 CASSLDSGELFF
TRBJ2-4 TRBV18 CASSPRDKNIQYF
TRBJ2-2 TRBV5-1 CASSLYTGTVGELFF
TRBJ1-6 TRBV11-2 CASSLRSSYNSPLHF
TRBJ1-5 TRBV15 CATSTIHRGRSQPQHF
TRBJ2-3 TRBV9 CASSVGLAGHTDTQYF
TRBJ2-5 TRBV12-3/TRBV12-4 CASSRGRRETQYF
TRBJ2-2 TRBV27 CASSLRPEGTGELFF
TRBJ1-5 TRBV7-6 CASSLEPAGNNQPQHF
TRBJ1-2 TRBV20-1 CSARDRTLDRGRGYGYTF
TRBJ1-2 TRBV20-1 CSARDVDRGNRRGYTF
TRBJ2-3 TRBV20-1 CSAGRLGTSGASRTDTQYF